This T cell receptor beta chain is from a study of T cell responses to AZD1222 COVID-19 vaccine. A remark on this clone: Antigen: not known. Different DNA sequences within this sample yield the same CDR3.

Sequencing used immunoSEQ multiplex PCR; TCRdb keeps in-frame clones, though not all of them. This sample has around 100,000 clones, with about 88% found just once. Study-wide results and limits: The sample set comprised mostly white British donors with more females, and clonal diversity was possibly underestimated. Repertoire sampling was restricted to post-peak T cell response timepoints. The breadth and depth of Spike-specific TCRs increased once two AZD1222 doses had been given. Only 6 or 7 people who got AZD1222 tested seropositive at baseline.

Per the germline V gene, CDR1 is MDHEN and CDR2 is SYDVKM. There are 12 residues in the CDR3. V lost 2 bases to trimming and J lost 3 bases, with 5 bases between them. The chain links TRBV28 to TRBJ2-7; D gene unclear. The input for sequencing was peripheral blood, taken on day 0 of AZD1222 vaccination. The receptor's source is an adult in good health. In nucleotides, the CDR3 is TGTGCCAGCAGTTTAAGAGGCTACGAGCAGTACTTC. Translating it yields CASSLRGYEQYF.